This TCR beta chain came from a study of tumor-infiltrating lymphocytes in primary liver carcinoma. In the study overall: The number of productive TCRbeta reads per sample ranged from roughly 3.65 to 7.13 million and was similar across tissue types.

For blood RNA, unsorted whole blood served as the source, and germline DNA was extracted too. About 4.1 milliliters of peripheral blood were drawn preoperatively. On this clonotype itself: Its antigen is unknown. Possible read error: a much larger clone is one base away.

V gave up 6 bases and J gave up 4 bases; unmatched junction bases: 13. From germline, CDR1 is MNHNY and CDR2 SVGAGI (reference sequence). This CDR3 has 18 residues. Study-wide results and limits: A significantly higher top-250-clone fraction was recorded for tumors than for blood (p = 0.039).

TCR beta cDNA was made from 500 ng total RNA with a constant-region primer. Each TCR beta library was derived from three nested multiplex PCR rounds that employed slightly modified ARM-PCR. A C-beta reverse primer and TRBV1-TRBV30 forward primers served in each of the first two PCR rounds, at 9 to 10 cycles apiece. TCRdb called the multiplex PCR reads again in MiXCR, with one record for every CDR3 protein. The table lists 250,000 to 400,000 distinct CDR3 sequences, 50% to 70% of them singletons. The sample comprised peripheral blood. This sequence joins TRBV6-6 and TRBJ2-1; 12 bases agree with TRBD2. The TCR was taken from a man between 40 and 49 years old with primary liver carcinoma and hepatitis B virus infection. CDR3 in DNA: TGTGCCAGCAGCAATCTAGCGGGAGGGTCGAGGGATTACAATGAGCAGTTCTTC. Protein: CASSNLAGGSRDYNEQFF.